Listed here are 17 T cell receptor beta chains from one sample, sequenced in a study of T cells in Graves' hyperthyroidism and ophthalmopathy. Using RNA transcripts as the source, TCR beta CDR3 regions were amplified. In the first-round RT-PCR of the TCR CDR3, the HTBI primer set was used. TCRdb re-called the multiplex PCR reads through MiXCR, storing one row per CDR3 protein. Of fewer than 350,000 distinct CDR3 sequences listed, roughly a fifth are singletons. Material for sequencing was blood. Receptors originate from a woman between 45 and 65 years old with Graves' hyperthyroidism.

The chain links TRBV20-1 to TRBJ1-1, with TRBD1 as a possible D gene (5 bases). CDR1 and CDR2 from the germline V gene are DFQATT and SNEGSKA (reference sequence). V was trimmed by 6 bases and J by 5 bases, leaving 16 bases between them. This CDR3 has 13 amino acids. CDR3 bases: TGCAGTGCCCCGGGGGGGGGGAAGACTGAAGCTTTCTTT. Its translation: CSAPGGGKTEAFF.

In its sample, this clonotype was seen many times. The rearrangement joins TRBV2 to TRBJ1-5; D call uncertain. Germline V gene sequence: CDR1 SNHLY, CDR2 FYNNEI. With 2 bases removed from V and 4 bases from J, the gap between germline ends came to 12 bases. The CDR3 has 15 residues. The CDR3 coding sequence is TGTGCCAGCAGTGAAAATCAGGCAGGTAATCAGCCCCAGCATTTT. It codes for CASSENQAGNQPQHF.

The chain combines TRBV2 with TRBJ1-4; the D gene is possibly TRBD1 (5 bases). Trimming removed 3 bases from V and 8 bases from J, with 16 bases in between. Germline loops: CDR1 SNHLY, CDR2 FYNNEI. This CDR3 comprises 15 residues. CDR3 loop: CASSDGGTWGEKLFF. CDR3 nucleotide sequence: TGTGCCAGCAGTGATGGGGGGACTTGGGGGGAAAAACTGTTTTTT.

The V and J genes are TRBV20-1 and TRBJ2-7; D gene unclear. CDR3 length: 11 amino acids. The V gene lost 1 base and the J gene lost 8 bases, with 9 bases spanning the gap. Germline assignment: CDR1 DFQATT and CDR2 SNEGSKA (reference sequence). DNA for the CDR3: TGCAGTGCTAGAGTATCCGTAAAGCAGTACTTC. This sequence encodes CSARVSVKQYF.

This clonotype occurred many times. The J gene is TRBJ2-5, the V gene TRBV11-1; a weak D match, TRBD1 (6 bases). Germline V lookup: CDR1 SGHAT, CDR2 FQDESV (reference sequence). The CDR3 runs to 14 residues. The ends were cut back, 5 bases at V and 5 bases at J, with 15 bases in the middle. The CDR3 sequence is CASSRLQGIETQYF. The CDR3 DNA reads as TGTGCCAGCAGCAGACTACAGGGAATCGAGACCCAGTACTTC.

This clonotype turned up a few times. The chain uses TRBV20-1 and TRBJ2-7; 7 nucleotides match TRBD2. The CDR3 is made up of 12 amino acids. With V trimmed by 2 bases and J by 5 bases, 3 bases remained unmatched. Germline-derived CDR1 and CDR2 are DFQATT and SNEGSKA (reference sequence). CDR3 sequence (DNA): TGCAGTGCTAGAACCCTAGCGGACGAGCAGTACTTC. Its protein is CSARTLADEQYF.

Note on this clonotype: An end of the junction differs from the germline gene, which may be a read error. CDR3 sequence: CAGSFFPSSSYEQYF. CDR3 coding DNA: TGTGCCGGCAGCTTTTTCCCATCGAGCTCCTACGAGCAGTACTTC. V usage is TRBV5-5 and J usage is TRBJ2-7; D ambiguous. This CDR3 contains 15 residues. The germline V gene has CDR1 SGHKS and CDR2 YYEKEE (reference sequence). The complete variable domain, with remaining parts taken from reference TRBV5-5 and TRBJ2-7, reads DAGVTQSPTHLIKTRGQQVTLRCSPISGHKSVSWYQQVLGQGPQFIFQYYEKEERGRGNFPDRFSARQFPNYSSELNVNALLLGDSALYLCAGSFFPSSSYEQYFGPGTRLTVT.

At least ten counts were recorded for this clonotype. The chain couples TRBV12-3 or TRBV12-4 to TRBJ1-2, with 9 bases matching TRBD1. This CDR3 is 13 amino acids long. After removal of 4 bases from V and 5 bases from J, the junction contained 2 bases not matched to a gene. The CDR3 DNA reads as TGTGCCAGCAGTTGGACAGGGGCTTATGGCTACACCTTC. Its translation: CASSWTGAYGYTF.

This clonotype was picked up one time. The rearrangement joins TRBV29-1 to TRBJ1-3; no reliable D call. The CDR3 has 13 residues. The germline gives CDR1 SQVTM, CDR2 ANQGSEA. V shed 4 bases and J shed 0 bases, with 7 bases lying between them. The CDR3 sequence is CSVVADSGNTIYF. CDR3 coding DNA: TGCAGCGTTGTGGCAGACTCTGGAAACACCATATATTTT.

This clonotype was detected a few times. The chain combines TRBV5-4 with TRBJ1-3; 11 bases map to TRBD1. The V gene end was trimmed by 4 bases and the J gene end by 8 bases; junction bases not matched to a gene: 2. The V gene's germline CDR1 is SGHNT and CDR2 YYREEE (reference sequence). This CDR3 has 13 amino acids. The CDR3 region is CASSVGQGDTIYF. In nucleotides, the CDR3 is TGTGCCAGCAGCGTGGGACAGGGGGACACCATATATTTT.

At least ten counts were recorded for this clonotype. The chain combines TRBV6-5 with TRBJ2-3, with 8 bases lining up with TRBD1. This CDR3 contains 16 residues. Per germline, CDR1 MNHEY and CDR2 SVGAGI. V dropped 0 bases and J dropped 4; count of bases not matched to a gene: 6. DNA of the CDR3: TGTGCCAGCAGTTACTCCTCCGGGACAGGTTCAGATACGCAGTATTTT. This sequence encodes CASSYSSGTGSDTQYF.

This clonotype was detected ten times or more. The chain employs TRBV11-3 and TRBJ1-1, with 8 bases matching TRBD1. The germline gives CDR1 SGHNT, CDR2 YENEEA. V lost 4 bases to trimming and J lost 0 bases; unmatched junction nucleotides: 7. The length of the CDR3 is 16 residues. In nucleotides, the CDR3 is TGTGCCAGCAGCTCCTCAGGACAGGGAATGAACACTGAAGCTTTCTTT. It is translated as CASSSSGQGMNTEAFF.

This clonotype appeared a few times. This chain uses TRBV20-1 with TRBJ2-4; 11 nucleotides align to TRBD2. This CDR3 comprises 13 residues. With 2 bases clipped from V and 10 bases from J, the junction kept 4 bases outside the gene matches. Germline V gene sequence: CDR1 DFQATT, CDR2 SNEGSKA (reference sequence). CDR3 sequence reads: CSARLTSGGIQYF. The CDR3 nucleotides read TGCAGTGCTAGACTTACTAGCGGGGGAATTCAGTACTTC.

This clonotype has more than one count but fewer than ten. V is TRBV18 and J is TRBJ2-5, with a weak D call TRBD2 (7 bases). V lost 5 bases and J lost 5, with 24 bases in between. CDR1 KGHSH and CDR2 LQKENI come from the germline V gene. CDR3 length equals 17 residues. CDR3 sequence reads: CASSSTLTGGAWETQYF. In nucleotides, the CDR3 is TGTGCCAGCTCATCTACTTTAACGGGGGGCGCATGGGAGACCCAGTACTTC.

The chain uses TRBV28 and TRBJ2-1, with D possibly matching TRBD1 (6 bases). CDR1 and CDR2 from the germline V gene are MDHEN and SYDVKM. Trimming left V 6 bases short and J 0 bases short, with 9 bases between. The CDR3 totals 14 residues. The CDR3 sequence: CASRVGGSYNEQFF. Here the CDR3 DNA reads TGTGCCAGCAGGGTAGGGGGCTCCTACAATGAGCAGTTCTTC.

This clonotype was seen at least ten times. The gene calls are TRBV28 and TRBJ1-1, with TRBD1 matching 7 bases. Trimming took 1 base from V and 10 from J; bases not matched to a gene: 15. The germline V gene encodes CDR1 MDHEN and CDR2 SYDVKM. This CDR3 spans 16 amino acids. CDR3 nucleotide sequence: TGTGCCAGCAGTTTATATTCAGGACAGGCGATCCCCGGAGCTTTCTTT. It yields the protein CASSLYSGQAIPGAFF. The whole variable domain, filled in from reference TRBV28 and TRBJ1-1, reads DVKVTQSSRYLVKRTGEKVFLECVQDMDHENMFWYRQDPGLGLRLIYFSYDVKMKEKGDIPEGYSVSREKKERFSLILESASTNQTSMYLCASSLYSGQAIPGAFFGQGTRLTVV.

This clonotype was recorded at least ten times. V is TRBV14 and J is TRBJ2-3; 10 bases agree with TRBD2. The junction had 12 bases not matched to a gene; V was cut back by 4 bases and J by 5 bases. Germline CDR1 reads SGHDN; CDR2 reads FVKESK. This CDR3 is built from 17 residues. DNA of the CDR3: TGTGCCAGCAGCCCCACAAAGTTTGGACTAGCGGAAGATACGCAGTATTTT. This translates into CASSPTKFGLAEDTQYF. Full variable domain (rest looked up from reference TRBV14 and TRBJ2-3): EAGVTQFPSHSVIEKGQTVTLRCDPISGHDNLYWYRRVMGKEIKFLLHFVKESKQDESGMPNNRFLAERTGGTYSTLKVQPAELEDSGVYFCASSPTKFGLAEDTQYFGPGTRLTVL.